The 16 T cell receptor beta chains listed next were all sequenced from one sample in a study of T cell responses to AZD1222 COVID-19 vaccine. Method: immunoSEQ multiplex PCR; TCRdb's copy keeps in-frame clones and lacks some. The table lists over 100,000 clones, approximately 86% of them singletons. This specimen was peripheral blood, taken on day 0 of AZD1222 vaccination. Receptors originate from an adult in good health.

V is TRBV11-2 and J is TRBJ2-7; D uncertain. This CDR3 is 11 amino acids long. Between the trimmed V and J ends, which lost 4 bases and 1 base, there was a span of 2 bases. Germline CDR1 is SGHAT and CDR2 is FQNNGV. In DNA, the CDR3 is TGTGCCAGCAGCTCGTCCTACGAGCAGTACTTC. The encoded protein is CASSSSYEQYF.

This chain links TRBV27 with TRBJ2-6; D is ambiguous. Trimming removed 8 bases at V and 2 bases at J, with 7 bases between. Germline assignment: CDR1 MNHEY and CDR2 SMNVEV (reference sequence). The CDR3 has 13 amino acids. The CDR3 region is CASHKAGANVLTF. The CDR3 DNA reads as TGTGCCAGCCACAAGGCTGGGGCCAACGTCCTGACTTTC. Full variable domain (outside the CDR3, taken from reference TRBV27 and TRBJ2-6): EAQVTQNPRYLITVTGKKLTVTCSQNMNHEYMSWYRQDPGLGLRQIYYSMNVEVTDKGDVPEGYKVSRKEKRNFPLILESPSPNQTSLYFCASHKAGANVLTFGAGSRLTVL.

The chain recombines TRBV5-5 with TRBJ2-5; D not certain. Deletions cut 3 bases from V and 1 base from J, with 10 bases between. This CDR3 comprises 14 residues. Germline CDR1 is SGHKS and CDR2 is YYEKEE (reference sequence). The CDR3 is CASSSSRRQETQYF. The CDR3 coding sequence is TGTGCCAGCAGCTCGAGCCGCCGCCAAGAGACCCAGTACTTC.

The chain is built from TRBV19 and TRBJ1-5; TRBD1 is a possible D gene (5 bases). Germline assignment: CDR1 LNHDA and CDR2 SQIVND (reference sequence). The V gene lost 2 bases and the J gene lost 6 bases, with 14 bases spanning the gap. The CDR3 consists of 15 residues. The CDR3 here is CASSIQGKRGQPQHF. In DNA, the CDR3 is TGTGCCAGTAGTATACAGGGCAAGAGGGGTCAGCCCCAGCATTTT.

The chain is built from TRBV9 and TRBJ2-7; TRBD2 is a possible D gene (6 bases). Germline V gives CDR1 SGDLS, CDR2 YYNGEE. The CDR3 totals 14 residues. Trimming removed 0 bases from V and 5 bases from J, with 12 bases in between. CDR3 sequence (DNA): TGTGCCAGCAGCGTAGAAGGCCGACTAGACGAGCAGTACTTC. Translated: CASSVEGRLDEQYF.

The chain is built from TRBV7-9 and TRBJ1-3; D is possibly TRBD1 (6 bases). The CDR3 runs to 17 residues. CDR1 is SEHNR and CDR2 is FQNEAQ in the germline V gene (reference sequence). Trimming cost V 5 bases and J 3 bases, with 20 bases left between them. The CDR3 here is CASSPSWGLGYGNTIYF. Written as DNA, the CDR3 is TGTGCCAGCAGCCCCTCGTGGGGGCTCGGTTATGGAAACACCATATATTTT.

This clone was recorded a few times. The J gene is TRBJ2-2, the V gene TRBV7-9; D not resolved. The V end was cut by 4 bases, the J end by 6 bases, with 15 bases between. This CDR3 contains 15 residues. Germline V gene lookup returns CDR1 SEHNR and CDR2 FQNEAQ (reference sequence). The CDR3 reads CASSSPFSGAGELFF. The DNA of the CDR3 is TGTGCCAGCAGCTCCCCATTTTCCGGAGCCGGGGAGCTGTTTTTT.

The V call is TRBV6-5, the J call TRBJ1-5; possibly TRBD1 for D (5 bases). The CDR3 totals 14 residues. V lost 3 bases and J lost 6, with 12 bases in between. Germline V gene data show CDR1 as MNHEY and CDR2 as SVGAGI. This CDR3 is CASSYKPGTQPQHF. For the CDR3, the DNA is TGTGCCAGCAGTTATAAGCCAGGGACTCAGCCCCAGCATTTT.

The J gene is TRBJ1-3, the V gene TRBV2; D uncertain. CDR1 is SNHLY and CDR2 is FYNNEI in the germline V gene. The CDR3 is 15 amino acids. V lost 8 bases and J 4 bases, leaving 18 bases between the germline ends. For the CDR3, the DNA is TGTGCCAGCCGGCGTTCTATGGGGAGCGGAAACACCATATATTTT. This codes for CASRRSMGSGNTIYF.

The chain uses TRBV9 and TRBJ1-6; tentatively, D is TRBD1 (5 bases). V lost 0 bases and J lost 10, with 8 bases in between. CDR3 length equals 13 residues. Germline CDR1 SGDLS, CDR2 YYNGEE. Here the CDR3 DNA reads TGTGCCAGCAGCGTAGAAGGGGAATCACCCCTCCACTTT. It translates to CASSVEGESPLHF.

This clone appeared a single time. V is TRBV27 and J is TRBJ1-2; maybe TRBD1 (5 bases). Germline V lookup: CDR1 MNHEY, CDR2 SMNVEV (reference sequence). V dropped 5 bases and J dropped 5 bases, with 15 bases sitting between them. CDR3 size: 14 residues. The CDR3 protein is CASSPGTEAYGYTF. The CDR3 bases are TGTGCCAGCAGTCCAGGGACGGAGGCGTATGGCTACACCTTC.

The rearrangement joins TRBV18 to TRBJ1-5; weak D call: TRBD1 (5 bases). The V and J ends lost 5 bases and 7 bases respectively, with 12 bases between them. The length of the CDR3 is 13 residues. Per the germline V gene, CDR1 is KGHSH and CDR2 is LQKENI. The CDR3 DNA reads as TGTGCCAGCTCAGACCTCCGGGACCAGCCCCAGCATTTT. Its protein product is CASSDLRDQPQHF. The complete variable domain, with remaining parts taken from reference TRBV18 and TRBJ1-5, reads NAGVMQNPRHLVRRRGQEARLRCSPMKGHSHVYWYRQLPEEGLKFMVYLQKENIIDESGMPKERFSAEFPKEGPSILRIQQVVRGDSAAYFCASSDLRDQPQHFGDGTRLSIL.

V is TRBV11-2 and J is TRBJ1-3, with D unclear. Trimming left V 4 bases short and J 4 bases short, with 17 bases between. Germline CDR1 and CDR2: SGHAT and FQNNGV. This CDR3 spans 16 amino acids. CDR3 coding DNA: TGTGCCAGCAGCTCGGATAGCGGTGGAGGAGGAAACACCATATATTTT. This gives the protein CASSSDSGGGGNTIYF.

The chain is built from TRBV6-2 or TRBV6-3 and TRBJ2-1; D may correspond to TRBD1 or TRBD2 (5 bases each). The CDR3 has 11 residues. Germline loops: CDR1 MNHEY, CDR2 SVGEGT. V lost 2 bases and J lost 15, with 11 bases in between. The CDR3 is CASSYGDRVFF. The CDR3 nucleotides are TGTGCCAGCAGTTACGGGGACCGGGTGTTCTTC.

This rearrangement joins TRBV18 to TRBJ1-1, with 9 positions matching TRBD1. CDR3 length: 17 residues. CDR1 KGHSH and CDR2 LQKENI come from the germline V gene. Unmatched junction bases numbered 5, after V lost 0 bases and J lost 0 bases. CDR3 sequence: CASSPPLGTGLNTEAFF. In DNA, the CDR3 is TGTGCCAGCTCACCACCACTTGGGACAGGGTTGAACACTGAAGCTTTCTTT.

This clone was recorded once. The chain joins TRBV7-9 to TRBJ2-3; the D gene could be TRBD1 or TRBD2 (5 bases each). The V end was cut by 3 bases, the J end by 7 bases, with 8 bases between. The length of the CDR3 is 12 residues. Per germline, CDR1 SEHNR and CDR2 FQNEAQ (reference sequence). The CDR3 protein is CASSLGENTQYF. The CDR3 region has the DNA TGTGCCAGCAGCTTGGGGGAAAATACGCAGTATTTT.